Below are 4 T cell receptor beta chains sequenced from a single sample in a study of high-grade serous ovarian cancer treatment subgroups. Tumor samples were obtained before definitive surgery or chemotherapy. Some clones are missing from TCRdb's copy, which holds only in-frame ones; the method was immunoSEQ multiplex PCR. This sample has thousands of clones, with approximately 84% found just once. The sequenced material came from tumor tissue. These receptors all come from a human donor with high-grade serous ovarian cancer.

The CDR3 nucleotides are TGTGCCAGCAGTTTTGACAACCCAAATTCACCCCTCCACTTT. This translates into CASSFDNPNSPLHF. The genes are TRBV27 and TRBJ1-6; no reliable D call. CDR1 is MNHEY, CDR2 SMNVEV, per germline (reference sequence). The CDR3 covers 14 residues. V lost 3 bases and J lost 7, with 10 bases in between.

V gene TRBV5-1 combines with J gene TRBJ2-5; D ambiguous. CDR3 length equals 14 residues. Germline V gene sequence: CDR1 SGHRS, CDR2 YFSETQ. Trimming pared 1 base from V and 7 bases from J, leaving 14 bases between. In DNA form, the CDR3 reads TGCGCCAGCAGCTTGTTTGAAGGGATCGGGACCCAGTACTTC. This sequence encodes CASSLFEGIGTQYF.

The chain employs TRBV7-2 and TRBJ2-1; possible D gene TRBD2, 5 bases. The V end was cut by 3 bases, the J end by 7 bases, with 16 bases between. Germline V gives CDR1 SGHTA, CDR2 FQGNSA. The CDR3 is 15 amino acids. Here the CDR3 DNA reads TGTGCCAGCAGCTTCGGGATGTATGGATTGAATGAGCAGTTCTTC. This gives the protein CASSFGMYGLNEQFF.

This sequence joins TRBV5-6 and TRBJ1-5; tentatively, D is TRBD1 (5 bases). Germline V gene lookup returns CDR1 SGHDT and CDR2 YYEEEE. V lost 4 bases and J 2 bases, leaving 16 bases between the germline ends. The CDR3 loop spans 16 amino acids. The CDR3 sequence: CASSRTVGGGNQPQHF. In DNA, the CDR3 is TGTGCCAGCAGCCGAACGGTAGGAGGGGGCAATCAGCCCCAGCATTTT. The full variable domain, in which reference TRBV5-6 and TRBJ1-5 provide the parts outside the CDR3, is DAGVTQSPTHLIKTRGQQVTLRCSPKSGHDTVSWYQQALGQGPQFIFQYYEEEERQRGNFPDRFSGHQFPNYSSELNVNALLLGDSALYLCASSRTVGGGNQPQHFGDGTRLSIL.